This passage covers 24 T cell receptor beta chains from one sample sequenced in a study of CD8 T cells in Susac syndrome. The authors reverse transcribed about 0.5 to 1 ug RNA with random hexamers. One entry per CDR3 protein, called by TCRdb with MiXCR from the immunoSEQ multiplex PCR reads. This table has under 150,000 distinct CDR3 sequences, 90% to 95% appearing once. Sequencing was carried out using CD4+ T cells from PBMCs. The receptors derive from a human donor with multiple sclerosis.

V is TRBV12-3 or TRBV12-4 and J is TRBJ2-1; 8 nucleotides match TRBD1. The trim removed 6 bases at V and 10 bases at J, leaving 2 bases unmatched. The CDR3 runs 11 residues. The CDR3 protein is CASSHRGEQFF. CDR3 nucleotide sequence: TGTGCCAGCAGCCACAGGGGGGAGCAGTTCTTC.

This chain connects TRBV3-1 to TRBJ1-1; D is unresolved. Per the germline V gene, CDR1 is LGHDT and CDR2 is YNNKEL (reference sequence). V was cut by 1 base and J by 1 base, with 7 bases left in between. CDR3 length equals 14 residues. CDR3 residues: CASSQGQENTEAFF. In DNA, the CDR3 is TGTGCCAGCAGCCAAGGTCAGGAGAACACTGAAGCTTTCTTT.

The J gene is TRBJ1-5, the V gene TRBV29-1; tentative D call: TRBD1 (6 bases). Germline assignment: CDR1 SQVTM and CDR2 ANQGSEA. V was trimmed by 4 bases and J by 7 bases, leaving 14 bases between them. The CDR3 loop spans 13 amino acids. The DNA of the CDR3 is TGCAGCGTTGGAGGTTCAACAGGGCAGCCCCAGCATTTT. Its protein product is CSVGGSTGQPQHF. The complete variable domain, with remaining parts taken from reference TRBV29-1 and TRBJ1-5, reads SAVISQKPSRDICQRGTSLTIQCQVDSQVTMMFWYRQQPGQSLTLIATANQGSEATYESGFVIDKFPISRPNLTFSTLTVSNMSPEDSSIYLCSVGGSTGQPQHFGDGTRLSIL.

The V gene is TRBV7-2, the J gene TRBJ2-7, with 7 bases identical to TRBD2. J gave up 5 bases and V 5 bases, and 15 bases lay outside the gene matches. The germline V gene has CDR1 SGHTA and CDR2 FQGNSA. There are 16 residues in the CDR3. The CDR3 reads CASSHTGAVGGDEQYF. The CDR3 nucleotides are TGTGCCAGCAGCCACACCGGGGCAGTGGGAGGGGACGAGCAGTACTTC.

The CDR3 loop is CSGTANTEAFF. CDR3 in DNA: TGCAGCGGGACAGCCAACACTGAAGCTTTCTTT. The chain is built from TRBV29-1 and TRBJ1-1, with D maybe TRBD1 (6 bases). The CDR3 runs to 11 residues. Trimming shortened V by 7 bases and J by 2 bases, and 8 bases separated the two germline ends. Germline V gene data show CDR1 as SQVTM and CDR2 as ANQGSEA.

The V gene is TRBV19, the J gene TRBJ2-5, with 9 positions matching TRBD1. Per the germline V gene, CDR1 is LNHDA and CDR2 is SQIVND (reference sequence). The CDR3 loop spans 15 amino acids. V shed 1 base, J shed 7 bases, and the junction held 7 bases outside the gene matches. The CDR3 is CASSIGDRVGATQYF. In nucleotides, the CDR3 is TGTGCCAGTAGTATAGGGGACAGGGTCGGAGCGACCCAGTACTTC.

The chain carries TRBV30 and TRBJ2-3, with D unresolved. The CDR3 is made up of 11 amino acids. Germline V gives CDR1 GTSNPN, CDR2 SVGIG (reference sequence). Between the trimmed V and J ends, which lost 0 bases and 6 bases, there was a span of 4 bases. For the CDR3, the DNA is TGTGCCTGGAGTGTAAAGGATACGCAGTATTTT. This translates into CAWSVKDTQYF.

This chain uses TRBV30 with TRBJ1-5; D unclear. Looked up from germline, CDR1 is GTSNPN and CDR2 is SVGIG (reference sequence). The V end was cut by 1 base, the J end by 0 bases, with 4 bases between. This CDR3 contains 13 residues. CDR3 amino acids: CAWSEYSNQPQHF. For the CDR3, the DNA is TGTGCCTGGAGTGAATATAGCAATCAGCCCCAGCATTTT.

The chain recombines TRBV7-8 with TRBJ1-1, with unresolved D. Between the trimmed V and J ends, which lost 0 bases and 1 base, there was a span of 12 bases. The CDR3 is 16 amino acids. The germline V gene has CDR1 SGHVS and CDR2 FQNEAQ. The chain's CDR3 is CASSLASGGPNTEAFF. The CDR3 DNA is TGTGCCAGCAGCTTAGCGAGCGGCGGTCCGAACACTGAAGCTTTCTTT.

This chain joins TRBV10-3 and TRBJ1-5, with TRBD1 matching over 7 bases. V trimming: 1 base; J trimming: 0 bases; junction bases outside the gene matches: 9. The CDR3 totals 18 residues. Germline lookup yields CDR1 ENHRY and CDR2 SYGVKD. For the CDR3, the DNA is TGTGCCATCAGTGAGTGGGGGGGACAGTCCACTAGCAATCAGCCCCAGCATTTT. Its translation is CAISEWGGQSTSNQPQHF.

The V and J genes are TRBV12-3 or TRBV12-4 and TRBJ1-1; 7 positions agree with TRBD1. This CDR3 is built from 15 residues. Losses at the gene ends were 4 bases for V and 10 bases for J; bases not matched to a gene: 15. The CDR3 loop is CASSSLQGTFRRAFF. DNA for the CDR3: TGTGCCAGCAGTTCCTTACAGGGGACCTTCCGTCGAGCTTTCTTT.

This clonotype appeared a single time. The chain couples TRBV19 to TRBJ1-1; possible D gene TRBD1, 5 bases. The germline CDR1 and CDR2 sequences are LNHDA and SQIVND (reference sequence). The ends were cut back, 8 bases at V and 6 bases at J, with 22 bases in the middle. This CDR3 has 15 residues. This chain's CDR3 is CASYDRSESVSEAFF. CDR3 bases: TGTGCCAGTTACGACAGATCCGAGAGTGTGTCTGAAGCTTTCTTT.

This sequence joins TRBV2 and TRBJ2-3; 9 bases match TRBD2. CDR1 is SNHLY and CDR2 is FYNNEI in the germline V gene. The CDR3 is 16 residues long. V trimming: 2 bases; J trimming: 1 base; junction bases outside the gene matches: 4. The DNA of the CDR3 is TGTGCCAGCAGTGAATCTCTAGCGGGGCGCACAGATACGCAGTATTTT. Translated: CASSESLAGRTDTQYF.

CDR3 bases: TGTGCCAGCAGTTATGCGACAGGGGGATTCACTGAAGCTTTCTTT. Translated: CASSYATGGFTEAFF. This rearrangement joins TRBV6-6 to TRBJ1-1; 9 bases map to TRBD1. Losses at the gene ends were 3 bases for V and 4 bases for J; bases not matched to a gene: 6. Germline CDR1 reads MNHNY; CDR2 reads SVGAGI (reference sequence). The CDR3 extends over 15 amino acids.

The chain links TRBV24-1 to TRBJ2-2; D is ambiguous. The V gene's germline CDR1 is KGHDR and CDR2 SFDVKD. CDR3 size: 15 residues. Trimming took off 2 bases at V and 0 bases at J, with 6 bases between the two ends. The CDR3 bases are TGTGCCACCAGTGATTCTCGCACGAACACCGGGGAGCTGTTTTTT. The encoded protein is CATSDSRTNTGELFF.

This clonotype appeared a single time. The J gene is TRBJ1-1, the V gene TRBV7-9, with D unclear. Germline lookup yields CDR1 SEHNR and CDR2 FQNEAQ (reference sequence). Trimming cost V 10 bases and J 2 bases, with 14 bases left between them. The CDR3 totals 13 residues. The chain's CDR3 is CATQLDPNTEAFF. CDR3 coding DNA: TGTGCCACCCAACTTGATCCCAACACTGAAGCTTTCTTT.

The chain uses TRBV20-1 and TRBJ1-3, with D perhaps matching TRBD1 (6 bases). The CDR3 is 13 amino acids. Trimming removed 3 bases from V and 4 bases from J, with 10 bases in between. CDR1 is DFQATT, CDR2 SNEGSKA, per germline (reference sequence). The CDR3 sequence is CSASRGQGNTIYF. CDR3 DNA: TGCAGTGCTAGCCGGGGGCAGGGAAACACCATATATTTT.

This chain connects TRBV10-3 to TRBJ1-1, with no clear D. The length of the CDR3 is 14 residues. Per germline, CDR1 ENHRY and CDR2 SYGVKD. Trimming pared 6 bases from V and 4 bases from J, leaving 15 bases between. Written as DNA, the CDR3 is TGTGCCATCAGCAAAGGACTGGTGGGCACTGAAGCTTTCTTT. Translated, it gives CAISKGLVGTEAFF.

The V and J genes are TRBV7-9 and TRBJ1-5; no firm D call. V was pared by 0 bases and J by 7 bases, with 16 bases between. The germline V gene encodes CDR1 SEHNR and CDR2 FQNEAQ (reference sequence). The CDR3 is made up of 16 amino acids. CDR3 coding DNA: TGTGCCAGCAGCTTAGCGACACCCCGTTCGTCGCAGCCCCAGCATTTT. Protein: CASSLATPRSSQPQHF.

The rearrangement uses TRBV19 and TRBJ2-1, with 11 bases lining up with TRBD2. The germline V gene encodes CDR1 LNHDA and CDR2 SQIVND (reference sequence). V lost 6 bases to trimming and J lost 3 bases; unmatched junction nucleotides: 4. This CDR3 is built from 15 residues. The CDR3: CASSTGTSGYNEQFF. The CDR3 coding sequence is TGTGCCAGTAGCACTGGGACTAGCGGCTACAATGAGCAGTTCTTC.

Note on this clonotype: Mismatch with germline at one junction end may stem from a read error. This chain connects TRBV6-1 to TRBJ2-4, with a possible D match to TRBD2 (6 bases). CDR1 is MNHNS, CDR2 SASEGT, per germline. The CDR3 loop spans 11 amino acids. The CDR3 bases are TGTGCCAGCAGCGCTGGGGGGACTTCCAGATTC. This gives the protein CASSAGGTSRF.

The chain combines TRBV20-1 with TRBJ2-5; maybe TRBD2 (5 bases). V was cut by 5 bases and J by 5 bases, with 12 bases left in between. The CDR3 spans 12 residues. The V gene's germline CDR1 is DFQATT and CDR2 SNEGSKA (reference sequence). The CDR3 spells CSAEGVRETQYF. For the CDR3, the DNA is TGCAGTGCTGAGGGAGTTAGGGAGACCCAGTACTTC.

The chain uses TRBV9 and TRBJ1-1, with 8 bases identical to TRBD1. Trimming at V came to 2 bases and at J to 5 bases, leaving 8 bases not matched to a gene. CDR3 size: 15 residues. The germline CDR1 and CDR2 sequences are SGDLS and YYNGEE. CDR3 loop: CASSVVQGARTEAFF. In DNA, the CDR3 is TGTGCCAGCAGCGTTGTCCAGGGGGCGCGGACTGAAGCTTTCTTT.

This sequence joins TRBV6-5 and TRBJ2-3; 10 positions match TRBD2. The CDR3 is 16 amino acids. V dropped 4 bases and J dropped 3; count of bases not matched to a gene: 7. In germline, CDR1 is MNHEY, CDR2 SVGAGI. CDR3 region: CASSFSGLARTDTQYF. The CDR3 DNA reads as TGTGCCAGCAGTTTCTCGGGACTAGCGCGGACAGATACGCAGTATTTT.